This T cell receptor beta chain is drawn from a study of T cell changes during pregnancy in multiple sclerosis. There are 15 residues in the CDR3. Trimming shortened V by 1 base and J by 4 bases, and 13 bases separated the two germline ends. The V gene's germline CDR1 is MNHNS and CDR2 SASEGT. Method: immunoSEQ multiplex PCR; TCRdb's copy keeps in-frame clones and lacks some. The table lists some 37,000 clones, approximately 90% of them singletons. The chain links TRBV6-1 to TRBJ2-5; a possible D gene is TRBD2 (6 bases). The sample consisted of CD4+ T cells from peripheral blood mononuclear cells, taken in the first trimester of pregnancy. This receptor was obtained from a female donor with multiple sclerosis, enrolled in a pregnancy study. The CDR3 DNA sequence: TGTGCCAGCAGTGAAGGGTCGGGGGTTCGAGAGACCCAGTACTTC. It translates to CASSEGSGVRETQYF.